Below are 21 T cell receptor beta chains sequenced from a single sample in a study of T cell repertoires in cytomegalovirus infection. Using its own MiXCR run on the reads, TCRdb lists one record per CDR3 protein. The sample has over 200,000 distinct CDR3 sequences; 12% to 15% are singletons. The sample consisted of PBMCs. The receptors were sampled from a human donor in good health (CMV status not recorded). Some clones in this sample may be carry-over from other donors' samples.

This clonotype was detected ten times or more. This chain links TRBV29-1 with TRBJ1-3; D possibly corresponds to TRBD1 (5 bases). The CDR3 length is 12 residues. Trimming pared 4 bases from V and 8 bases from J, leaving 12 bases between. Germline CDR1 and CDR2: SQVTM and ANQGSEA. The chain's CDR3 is CSVVAGTDTIYF. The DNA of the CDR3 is TGCAGCGTTGTGGCAGGGACGGACACCATATATTTT. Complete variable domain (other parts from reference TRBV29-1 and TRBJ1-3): SAVISQKPSRDICQRGTSLTIQCQVDSQVTMMFWYRQQPGQSLTLIATANQGSEATYESGFVIDKFPISRPNLTFSTLTVSNMSPEDSSIYLCSVVAGTDTIYFGEGSWLTVV.

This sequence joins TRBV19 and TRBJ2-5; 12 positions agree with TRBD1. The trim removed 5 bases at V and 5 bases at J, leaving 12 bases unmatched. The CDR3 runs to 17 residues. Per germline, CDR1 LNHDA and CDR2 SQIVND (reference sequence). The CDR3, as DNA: TGTGCCAGTAGTGCCGGGACAGGGGGCGCGAGGGGCGAGACCCAGTACTTC. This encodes CASSAGTGGARGETQYF.

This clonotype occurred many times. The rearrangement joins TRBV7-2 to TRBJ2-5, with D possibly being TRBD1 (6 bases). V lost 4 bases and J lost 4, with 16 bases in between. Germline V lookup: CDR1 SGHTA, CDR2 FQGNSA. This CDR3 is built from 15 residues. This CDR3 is CASSSTGTSPETQYF. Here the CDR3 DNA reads TGTGCCAGCAGCTCCACAGGGACCAGCCCAGAGACCCAGTACTTC.

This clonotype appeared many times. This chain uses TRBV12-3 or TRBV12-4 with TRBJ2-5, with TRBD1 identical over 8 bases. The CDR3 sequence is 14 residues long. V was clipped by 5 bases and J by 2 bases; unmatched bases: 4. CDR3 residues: CASSPGTGQETQYF. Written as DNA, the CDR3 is TGTGCCAGCAGTCCCGGGACAGGACAAGAGACCCAGTACTTC.

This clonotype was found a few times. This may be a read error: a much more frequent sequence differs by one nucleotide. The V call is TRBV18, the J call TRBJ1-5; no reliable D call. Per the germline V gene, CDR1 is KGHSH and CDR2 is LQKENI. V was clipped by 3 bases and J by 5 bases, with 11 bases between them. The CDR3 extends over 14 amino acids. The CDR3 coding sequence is TGTGCCAGCTCACCGGAAATCAAGGATCAGCCCCAGCATTTT. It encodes CASSPEIKDQPQHF.

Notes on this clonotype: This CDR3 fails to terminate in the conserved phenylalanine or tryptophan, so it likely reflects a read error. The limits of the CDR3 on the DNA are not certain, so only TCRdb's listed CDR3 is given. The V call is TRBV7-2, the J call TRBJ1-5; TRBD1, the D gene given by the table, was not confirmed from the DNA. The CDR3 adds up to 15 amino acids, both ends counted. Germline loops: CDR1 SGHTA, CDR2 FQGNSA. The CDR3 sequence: CASSLAGGEYQPQQV.

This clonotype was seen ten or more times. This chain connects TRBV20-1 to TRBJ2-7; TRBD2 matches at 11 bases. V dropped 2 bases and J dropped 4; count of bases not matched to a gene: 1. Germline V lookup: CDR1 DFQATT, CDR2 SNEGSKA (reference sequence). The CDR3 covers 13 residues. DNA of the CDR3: TGCAGTGCTAGAACTAGCGGGAGATACGAGCAGTACTTC. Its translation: CSARTSGRYEQYF.

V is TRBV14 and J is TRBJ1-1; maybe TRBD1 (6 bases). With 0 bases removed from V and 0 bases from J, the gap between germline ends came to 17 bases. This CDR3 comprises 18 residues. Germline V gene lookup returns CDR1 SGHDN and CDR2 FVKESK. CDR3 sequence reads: CASSQDPVGARMNTEAFF. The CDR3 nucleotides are TGTGCCAGCAGCCAAGATCCCGTGGGGGCCCGGATGAACACTGAAGCTTTCTTT.

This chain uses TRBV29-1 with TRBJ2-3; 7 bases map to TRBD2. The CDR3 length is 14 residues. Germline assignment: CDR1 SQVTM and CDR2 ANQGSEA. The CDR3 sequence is CGCGEGFASDTQYF. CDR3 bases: TGCGGATGTGGGGAGGGGTTCGCTTCAGATACGCAGTATTTT.

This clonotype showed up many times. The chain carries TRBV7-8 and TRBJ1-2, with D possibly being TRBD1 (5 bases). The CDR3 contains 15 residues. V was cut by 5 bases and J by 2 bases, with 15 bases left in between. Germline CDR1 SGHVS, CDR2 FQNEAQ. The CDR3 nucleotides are TGTGCCAGCAGCATCCAGGAGGGGTCGAACTATGGCTACACCTTC. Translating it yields CASSIQEGSNYGYTF. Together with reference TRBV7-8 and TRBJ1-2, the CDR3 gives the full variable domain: GAGVSQSPRYKVAKRGQDVALRCDPISGHVSLFWYQQALGQGPEFLTYFQNEAQLDKSGLPSDRFFAERPEGSVSTLKIQRTQQEDSAVYLCASSIQEGSNYGYTFGSGTRLTVV.

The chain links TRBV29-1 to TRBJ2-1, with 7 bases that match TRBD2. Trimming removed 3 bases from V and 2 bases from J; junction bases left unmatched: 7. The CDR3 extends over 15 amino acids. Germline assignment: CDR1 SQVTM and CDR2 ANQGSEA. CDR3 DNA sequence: TGCAGCGTTGAGCGTGGTGCGGGAGCCTACAATGAGCAGTTCTTC. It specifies CSVERGAGAYNEQFF.

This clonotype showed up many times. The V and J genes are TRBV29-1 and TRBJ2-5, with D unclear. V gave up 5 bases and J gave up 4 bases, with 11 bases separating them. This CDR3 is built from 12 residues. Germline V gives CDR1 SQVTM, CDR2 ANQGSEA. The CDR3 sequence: CSVSPRSETQYF. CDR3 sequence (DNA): TGCAGCGTTTCCCCGAGGTCAGAGACCCAGTACTTC.

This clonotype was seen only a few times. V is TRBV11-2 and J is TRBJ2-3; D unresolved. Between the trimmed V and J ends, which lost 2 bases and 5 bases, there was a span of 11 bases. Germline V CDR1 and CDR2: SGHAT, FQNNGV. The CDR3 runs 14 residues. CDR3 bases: TGTGCCAGCAGCTTAATTACGGAGCTAGATACGCAGTATTTT. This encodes CASSLITELDTQYF.

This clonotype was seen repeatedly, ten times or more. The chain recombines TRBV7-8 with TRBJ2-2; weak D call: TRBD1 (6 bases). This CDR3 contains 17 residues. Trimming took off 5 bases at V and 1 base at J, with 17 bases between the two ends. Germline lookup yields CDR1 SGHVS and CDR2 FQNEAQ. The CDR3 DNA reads TGTGCCAGCAGCGGTCAAACAGGGACACTGAACACCGGGGAGCTGTTTTTT. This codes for CASSGQTGTLNTGELFF.

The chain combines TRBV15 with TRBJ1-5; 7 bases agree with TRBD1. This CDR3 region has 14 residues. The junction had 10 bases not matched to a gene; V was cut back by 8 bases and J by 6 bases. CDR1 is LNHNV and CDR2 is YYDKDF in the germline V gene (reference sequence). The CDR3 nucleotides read TGTGCCACCCGTGGAGGGGGCGCGGGTCAGCCCCAGCATTTT. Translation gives CATRGGGAGQPQHF.

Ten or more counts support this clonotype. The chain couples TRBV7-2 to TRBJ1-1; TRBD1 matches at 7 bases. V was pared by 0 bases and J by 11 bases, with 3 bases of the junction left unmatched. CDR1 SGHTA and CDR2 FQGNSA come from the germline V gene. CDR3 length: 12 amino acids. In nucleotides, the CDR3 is TGTGCCAGCAGCTTAGCGACAGGGAGGGCTTTCTTT. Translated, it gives CASSLATGRAFF. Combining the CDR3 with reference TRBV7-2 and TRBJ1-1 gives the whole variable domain GAGVSQSPSNKVTEKGKDVELRCDPISGHTALYWYRQSLGQGLEFLIYFQGNSAPDKSGLPSDRFSAERTGGSVSTLTIQRTQQEDSAVYLCASSLATGRAFFGQGTRLTVV.

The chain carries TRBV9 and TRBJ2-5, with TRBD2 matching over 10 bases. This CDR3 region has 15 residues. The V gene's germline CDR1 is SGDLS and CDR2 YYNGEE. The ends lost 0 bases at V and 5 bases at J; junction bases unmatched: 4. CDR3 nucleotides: TGTGCCAGCAGCGTAGATGGGACTAGCGTGGAGACCCAGTACTTC. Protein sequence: CASSVDGTSVETQYF.

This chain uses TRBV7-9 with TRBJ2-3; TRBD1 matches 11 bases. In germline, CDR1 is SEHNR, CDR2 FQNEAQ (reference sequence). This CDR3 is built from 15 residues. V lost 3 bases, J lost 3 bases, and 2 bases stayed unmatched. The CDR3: CASSFGTGGTDTQYF. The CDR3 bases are TGTGCCAGCAGCTTCGGGACAGGGGGAACAGATACGCAGTATTTT. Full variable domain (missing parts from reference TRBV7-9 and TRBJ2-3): DTGVSQNPRHKITKRGQNVTFRCDPISEHNRLYWYRQTLGQGPEFLTYFQNEAQLEKSRLLSDRFSAERPKGSFSTLEIQRTEQGDSAMYLCASSFGTGGTDTQYFGPGTRLTVL.

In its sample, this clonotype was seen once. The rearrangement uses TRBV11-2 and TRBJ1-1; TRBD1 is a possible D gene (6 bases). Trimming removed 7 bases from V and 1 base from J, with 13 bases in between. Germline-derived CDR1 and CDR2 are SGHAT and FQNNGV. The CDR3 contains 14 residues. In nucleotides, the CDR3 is TGTGCCAGCACAAACAGGGAACCGAACACTGAAGCTTTCTTT. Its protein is CASTNREPNTEAFF.

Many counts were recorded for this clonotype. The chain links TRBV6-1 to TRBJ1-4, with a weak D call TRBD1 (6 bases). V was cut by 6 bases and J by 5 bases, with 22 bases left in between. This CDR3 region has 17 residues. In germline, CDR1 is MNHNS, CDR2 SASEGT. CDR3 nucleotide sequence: TGTGCCAGCAGAACGGACAGATTTTCGGGGGGAAATGAAAAACTGTTTTTT. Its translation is CASRTDRFSGGNEKLFF.

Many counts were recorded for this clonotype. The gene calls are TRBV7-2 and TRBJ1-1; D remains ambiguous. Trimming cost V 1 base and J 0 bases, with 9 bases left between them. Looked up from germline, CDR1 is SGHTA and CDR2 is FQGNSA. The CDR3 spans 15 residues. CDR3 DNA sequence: TGTGCCAGCAGCTTAGTTTCCAGGTTGAACACTGAAGCTTTCTTT. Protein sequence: CASSLVSRLNTEAFF.